The rows below give T cell receptor beta chains drawn from one sample of a study of blood T cell repertoires in COVID-19. Clones were sequenced by immunoSEQ multiplex PCR, and TCRdb holds only the in-frame ones, with some missing. Among around 200,000 clones listed, 70% to 90% were seen once. Sequencing was done on a sample of PBMCs or T cells enriched from blood (not recorded which). These receptors were collected from a woman under 30 who had recovered from COVID-19. Both conserved end residues are part of each CDR3. D genes are given only for firm matches. Size is stated for part of the rows, as once, few or many counts, or as a class when the clone is expanded.

CDR3	DNA	size	V	J	D
CASSLLGRGYNSPLHF	TGTGCCAGCAGTTTGCTAGGAAGAGGCTATAATTCACCCCTCCACTTT	-	TRBV28	TRBJ1-6	-
CASSPWTSSFAEQFF	TGTGCCAGCAGCCCGTGGACTAGCTCCTTCGCAGAGCAGTTCTTC	-	TRBV7-2	TRBJ2-1	TRBD2
CASGRPGLGLSGANVLTF	TGTGCCAGCGGCAGGCCGGGGCTGGGACTCTCTGGGGCCAACGTCCTGACTTTC	-	TRBV28	TRBJ2-6	-
CASSLGQGPGWPQHF	TGTGCCAGCAGTTTAGGACAAGGCCCAGGGTGGCCCCAGCATTTT	-	TRBV27	TRBJ1-5	-
CASSLGSGYEQYF	TGCGCCAGCAGCTTGGGGTCAGGTTACGAGCAGTACTTC	-	TRBV5-1	TRBJ2-7	-
CASSSTRTPSGEQFF	TGTGCCAGCAGCTCAACACGGACCCCCTCGGGGGAGCAGTTCTTC	once	TRBV7-8	TRBJ2-1	-
CARRWGELFF	TGCGCCAGGAGGTGGGGGGAGCTGTTTTTT	-	TRBV23-1	TRBJ2-2	-
CASSSAGTVVFAEAFF	TGTGCCAGCAGCTCCGCCGGGACAGTGGTTTTTGCTGAAGCTTTCTTT	-	TRBV5-6	TRBJ1-1	TRBD1
CAGNDRVGNTIYF	TGTGCCGGGAACGACAGGGTCGGAAACACCATATATTTT	-	TRBV11-2	TRBJ1-3	TRBD1
CASSSLVWDTQYF	TGTGCCAGCAGTTCACTAGTTTGGGATACGCAGTATTTT	-	TRBV11-1	TRBJ2-3	-
CARDRYNEQFF	TGTGCCAGGGACAGATACAATGAGCAGTTCTTC	-	TRBV28	TRBJ2-1	-